Reported below is one T cell receptor (beta chain). Which antigen it targets is not known. Within one base of it there is no much larger clone, and no base qualities were kept. TCRbeta CDR3 regions were amplified from genomic DNA by means of the immunoSEQ Assay, a bias-controlled multiplex PCR. The paper's data handling went like this. The number of nucleated cells in each sample was estimated from the amplification of reference gene primers within the assay. Sequence reads were collapsed and filtered to measure the absolute abundance of every unique TCRbeta CDR3 rearrangement. Productive Simpson clonality was computed per sample as the square root of Simpson's diversity index over productive rearrangements. TCRdb took this table from immuneACCESS and kept in-frame rearrangements with V and J called. Such tables lack part of the clones; where checked against another copy, unresolved V genes explain under half of the gap, and the rest is unexplained. That table gives V, J and clone size, and the DNA gave D and trimming. The sample table holds some 130,000 clones, of which around nine tenths were seen once. Of the sample, 10% to 12% is held by the ten largest clones.

This record belongs to a study of blood T cell repertoires in COVID-19 (dated by TCRdb to between 2020 and 2021). Concerning the study at large: Samples from collaborators originated in the United States, Italy and Spain and spanned both the acute and convalescent phases of COVID-19. The material from the prospective study consisted of cDNA or gDNA derived from T cells, B-cell-depleted T cells, or PBMCs. Subjects who had been exposed to COVID-19, were actively infected with it, or had recovered from it provided the deeply sampled blood TCRbeta repertoires that made up the dataset. The repertoires were released in a freely available public database intended as a resource for research on the immune response to SARS-CoV-2. The samples were drawn from the first 160 participants of the ongoing ImmuneRACE study and from some 1,300 subjects provided by 6 global collaborators. Sample metadata almost always included a de-identified subject ID, COVID-19 status, age in years and sex. Where available, HLA class I and class II types were taken from metadata supplied by the sample provider and were not determined by assay-based typing. Here is what the overall study found, with its caveats: How much clinical and demographic metadata was included differed by source and by participant, and the metadata was provided uncurated.

One collaborating source in Seattle enrolled patients during active infection and followed them longitudinally through the course of disease. The collaborating institutions used their own protocols to collect whole blood in K2EDTA tubes. For TCRbeta analysis, collaborators shipped samples in one of three forms: frozen whole blood, isolated PBMCs, or DNA extracted from either of those sample types. From the germline V gene (reference sequence), CDR1 is PRHDT and CDR2 is FYEKMQ. V is trimmed back by 4 bases and J by 0 bases, and the junction contains 3 bases that no gene match accounts for. The CDR3, from cysteine to phenylalanine, totals 16 residues. Only the CDR3 DNA is retained, 48 bases long and in frame from the first base.

The V and J genes are TRBV13 and TRBJ2-1; the central 10 bases match TRBD1. This TCR derives from a woman aged 70 to 79 with COVID-19, enrolled during active disease. Source material: peripheral blood. The CDR3 reads CASSYWTGGSYNEQFF. The DNA is TGTGCCAGCAGCTATTGGACAGGGGGCTCCTACAATGAGCAGTTCTTC.